This T cell receptor (beta chain) appears in the sequencing data of a study of neoadjuvant anti-PD-1 for oral cavity cancer. The V end was cut by 4 bases, the J end by 0 bases, with 16 bases between. CDR3 length: 16 amino acids. Looked up from germline, CDR1 is SGHDT and CDR2 is YYEEEE. The table came from immunoSEQ multiplex PCR; TCRdb's copy has only in-frame clones and leaves some out. There are 15,000 to 20,000 clones in the sample; roughly 72% occur only once, and approximately 3% lies in the top ten. V and J are TRBV5-6 and TRBJ1-1; D may be TRBD1 (6 bases). Sequences were derived from PBMCs, sampled before nivolumab (anti-PD-1) treatment. The sequence derives from a person between 40 and 79 years old with oral cavity squamous cell carcinoma. CDR3 nucleotide sequence: TGTGCCAGCAGCCCCGGACAGTTTTACTTGAACACTGAAGCTTTCTTT. As protein: CASSPGQFYLNTEAFF.